This TCR beta chain comes out of a study of T cell responses to AZD1222 COVID-19 vaccine. Study in general: Pooling was applied to second doses at about 4 or about 12 weeks. Regarding the study as a whole: Repertoire sampling happened only post peak T cell response. CD4 TCRs associated with vaccination spanned spike, dominating at 160-218 and 743-854.

On this clone itself: Antigen specificity is unknown.

V was shortened by 3 bases and J by 2 bases, with 13 bases between the two germline ends. The CDR3 covers 15 residues. The germline CDR1 and CDR2 sequences are LNHDA and SQIVND (reference sequence). Profiled with immunoSEQ multiplex PCR; TCRdb holds only in-frame clones, not every one. The sample lists 100,000 to 150,000 clones; about 90% were seen once. The starting material was peripheral blood, obtained on day 0 of AZD1222 vaccination. The chain carries TRBV19 and TRBJ1-1, with D possibly matching TRBD1 (5 bases). The source is an adult in good health. The CDR3 here is CASSIAAGTNTEAFF. For the CDR3, the DNA is TGTGCCAGTAGTATTGCTGCCGGGACTAACACTGAAGCTTTCTTT.